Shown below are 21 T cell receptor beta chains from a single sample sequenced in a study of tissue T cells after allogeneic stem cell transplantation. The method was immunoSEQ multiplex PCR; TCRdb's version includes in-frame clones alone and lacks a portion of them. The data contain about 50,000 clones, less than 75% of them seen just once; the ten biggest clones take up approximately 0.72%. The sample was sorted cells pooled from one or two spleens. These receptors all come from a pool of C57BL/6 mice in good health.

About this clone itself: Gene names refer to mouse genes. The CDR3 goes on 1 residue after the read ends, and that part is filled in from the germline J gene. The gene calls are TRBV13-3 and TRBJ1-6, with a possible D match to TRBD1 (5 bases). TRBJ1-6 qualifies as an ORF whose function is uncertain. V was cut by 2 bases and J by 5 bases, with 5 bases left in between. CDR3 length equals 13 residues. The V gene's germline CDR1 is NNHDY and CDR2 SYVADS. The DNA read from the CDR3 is TGTGCCAGCAGTGAAGGGGATAATTCGCCCCTCTAC. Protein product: CASSEGDNSPLY. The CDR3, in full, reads CASSEGDNSPLYF.

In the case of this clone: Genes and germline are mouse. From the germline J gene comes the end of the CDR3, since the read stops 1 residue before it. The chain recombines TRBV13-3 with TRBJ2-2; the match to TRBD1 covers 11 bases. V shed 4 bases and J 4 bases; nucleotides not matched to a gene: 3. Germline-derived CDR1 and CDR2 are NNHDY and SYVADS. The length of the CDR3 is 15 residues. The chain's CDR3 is CASSRDRGGTGQLYF. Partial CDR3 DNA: TGTGCCAGCAGTCGGGACAGGGGGGGCACCGGGCAGCTCTAC.

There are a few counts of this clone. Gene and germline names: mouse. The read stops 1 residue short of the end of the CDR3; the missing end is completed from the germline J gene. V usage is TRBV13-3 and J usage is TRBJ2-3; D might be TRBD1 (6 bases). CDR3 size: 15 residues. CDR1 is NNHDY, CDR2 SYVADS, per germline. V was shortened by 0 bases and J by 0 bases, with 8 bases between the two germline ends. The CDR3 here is CASSDGTASAETLYF. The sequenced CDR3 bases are TGTGCCAGCAGTGATGGGACAGCTAGTGCAGAAACGCTGTAT.

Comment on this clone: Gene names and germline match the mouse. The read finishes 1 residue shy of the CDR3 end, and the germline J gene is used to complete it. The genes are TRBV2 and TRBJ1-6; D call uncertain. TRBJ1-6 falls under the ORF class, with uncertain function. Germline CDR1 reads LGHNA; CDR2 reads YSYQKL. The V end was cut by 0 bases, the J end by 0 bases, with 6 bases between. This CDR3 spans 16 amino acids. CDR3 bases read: TGTGCCAGCAGCCAAGAAGGGAATTCCTATAATTCGCCCCTCTAC. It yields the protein CASSQEGNSYNSPLY. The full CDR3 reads CASSQEGNSYNSPLYF.

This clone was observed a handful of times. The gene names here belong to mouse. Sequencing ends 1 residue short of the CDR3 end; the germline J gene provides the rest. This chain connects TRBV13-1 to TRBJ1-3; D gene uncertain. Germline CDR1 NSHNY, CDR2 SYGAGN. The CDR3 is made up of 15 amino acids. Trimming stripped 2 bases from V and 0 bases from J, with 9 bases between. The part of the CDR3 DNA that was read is TGTGCCAGCAGTGACGGCAAAAATTCTGGAAATACGCTCTAT. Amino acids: CASSDGKNSGNTLY. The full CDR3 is CASSDGKNSGNTLYF.

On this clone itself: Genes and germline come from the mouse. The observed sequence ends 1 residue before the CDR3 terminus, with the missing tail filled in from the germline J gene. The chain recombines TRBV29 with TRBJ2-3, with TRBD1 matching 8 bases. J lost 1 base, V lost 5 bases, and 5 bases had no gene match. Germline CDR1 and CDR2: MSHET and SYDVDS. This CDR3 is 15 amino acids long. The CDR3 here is CASSLDRGGAETLYF. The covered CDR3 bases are TGTGCTAGCAGTCTCGACAGGGGTGGTGCAGAAACGCTGTAT.

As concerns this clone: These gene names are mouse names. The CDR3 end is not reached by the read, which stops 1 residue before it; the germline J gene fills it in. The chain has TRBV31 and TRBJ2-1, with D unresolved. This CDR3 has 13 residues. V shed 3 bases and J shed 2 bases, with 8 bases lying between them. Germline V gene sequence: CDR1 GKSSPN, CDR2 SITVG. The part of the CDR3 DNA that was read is TGTGCCTGGAGCCTCGGGGACTATGCTGAGCAGTTC. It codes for CAWSLGDYAEQF. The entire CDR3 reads CAWSLGDYAEQFF.

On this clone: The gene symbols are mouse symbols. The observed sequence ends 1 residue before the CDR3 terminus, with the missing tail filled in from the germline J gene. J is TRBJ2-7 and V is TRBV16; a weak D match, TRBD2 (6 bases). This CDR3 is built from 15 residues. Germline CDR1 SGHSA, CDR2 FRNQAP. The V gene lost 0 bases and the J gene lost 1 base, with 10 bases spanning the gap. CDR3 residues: CASSLEGGVSYEQYF. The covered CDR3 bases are TGTGCAAGCAGCTTAGAGGGGGGTGTGTCCTATGAACAGTAC.

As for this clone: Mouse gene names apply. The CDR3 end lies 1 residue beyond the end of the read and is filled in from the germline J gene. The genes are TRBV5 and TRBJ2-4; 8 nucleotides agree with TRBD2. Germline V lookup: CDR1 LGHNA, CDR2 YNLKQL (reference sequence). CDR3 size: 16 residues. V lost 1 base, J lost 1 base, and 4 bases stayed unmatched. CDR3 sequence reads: CASSQAWGVGQNTLYF. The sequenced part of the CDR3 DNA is TGTGCCAGCAGCCAAGCCTGGGGGGTTGGTCAAAACACCTTGTAC.

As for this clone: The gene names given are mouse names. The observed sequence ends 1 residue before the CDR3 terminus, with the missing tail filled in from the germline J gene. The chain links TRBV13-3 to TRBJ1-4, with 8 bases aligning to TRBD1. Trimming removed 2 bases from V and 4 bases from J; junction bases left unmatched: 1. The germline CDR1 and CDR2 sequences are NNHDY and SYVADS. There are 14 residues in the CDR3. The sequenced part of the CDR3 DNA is TGTGCCAGCAGTGACAGGGGGCTCAACGAAAGATTATTT. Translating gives CASSDRGLNERLF. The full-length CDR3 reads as CASSDRGLNERLFF.

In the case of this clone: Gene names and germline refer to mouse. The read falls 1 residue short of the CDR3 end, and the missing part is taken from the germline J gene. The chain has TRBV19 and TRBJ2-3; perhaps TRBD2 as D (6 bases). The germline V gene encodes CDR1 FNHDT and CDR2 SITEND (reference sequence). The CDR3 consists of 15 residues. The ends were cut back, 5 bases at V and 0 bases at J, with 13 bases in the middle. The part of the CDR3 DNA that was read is TGTGCCAGCAGCCCCGGGGGGACTAGTGCAGAAACGCTGTAT. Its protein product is CASSPGGTSAETLY. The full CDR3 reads CASSPGGTSAETLYF.

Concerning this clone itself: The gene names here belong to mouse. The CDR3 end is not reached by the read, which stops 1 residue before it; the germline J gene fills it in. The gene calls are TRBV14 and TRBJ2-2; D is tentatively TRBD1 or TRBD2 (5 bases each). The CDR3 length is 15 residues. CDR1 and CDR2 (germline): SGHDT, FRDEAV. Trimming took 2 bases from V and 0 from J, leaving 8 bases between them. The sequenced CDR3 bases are TGTGCCAGCAGTTTGGAGGGACCAAACACCGGGCAGCTCTAC. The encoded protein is CASSLEGPNTGQLY. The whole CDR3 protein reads CASSLEGPNTGQLYF.

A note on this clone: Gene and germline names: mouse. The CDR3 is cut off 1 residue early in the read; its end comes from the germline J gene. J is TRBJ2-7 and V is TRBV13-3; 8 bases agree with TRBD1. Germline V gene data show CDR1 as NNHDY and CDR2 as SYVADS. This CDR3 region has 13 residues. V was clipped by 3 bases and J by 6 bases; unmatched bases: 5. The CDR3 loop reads CASSGQGNSEQYF. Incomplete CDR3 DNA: TGTGCCAGCAGTGGACAGGGGAATAGTGAACAGTAC.

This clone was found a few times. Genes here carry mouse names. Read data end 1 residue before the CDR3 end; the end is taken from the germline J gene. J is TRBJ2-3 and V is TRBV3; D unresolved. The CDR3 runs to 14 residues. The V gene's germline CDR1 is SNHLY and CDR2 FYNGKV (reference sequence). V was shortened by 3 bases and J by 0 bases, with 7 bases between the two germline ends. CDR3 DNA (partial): TGTGCCAGCAGCTTCGGCAGTAGTGCAGAAACGCTGTAT. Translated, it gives CASSFGSSAETLY. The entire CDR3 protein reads CASSFGSSAETLYF. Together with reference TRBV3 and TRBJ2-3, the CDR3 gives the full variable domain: GPKVLQIPSHQIIDMGQMVTLNCDPVSNHLYFYWYKQILGQQMEFLVNFYNGKVMEKSKLFKDQFSVERPDGSYFTLKIQPTALEDSAVYFCASSFGSSAETLYFGSGTRLTVL.

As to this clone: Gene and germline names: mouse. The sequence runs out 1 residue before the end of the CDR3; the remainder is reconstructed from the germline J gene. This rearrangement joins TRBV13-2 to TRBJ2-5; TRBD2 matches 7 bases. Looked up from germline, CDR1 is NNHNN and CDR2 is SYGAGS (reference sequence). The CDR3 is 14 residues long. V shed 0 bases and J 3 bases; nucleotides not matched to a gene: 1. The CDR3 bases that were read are TGTGCCAGCGGTGATGCCTGGGGGCAAGACACCCAGTAC. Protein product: CASGDAWGQDTQY. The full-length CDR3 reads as CASGDAWGQDTQYF.

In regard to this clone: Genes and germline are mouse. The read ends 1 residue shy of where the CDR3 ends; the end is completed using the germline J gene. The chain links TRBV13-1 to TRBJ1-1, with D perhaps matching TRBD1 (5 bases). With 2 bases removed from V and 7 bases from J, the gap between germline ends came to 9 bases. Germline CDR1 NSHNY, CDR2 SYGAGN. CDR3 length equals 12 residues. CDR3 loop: CASSETEGEVFF. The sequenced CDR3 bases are TGTGCCAGCAGTGAGACAGAGGGAGAAGTCTTC.

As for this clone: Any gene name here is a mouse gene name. The CDR3: CASGAGGAGQNTLYF. CDR3 DNA, as far as it was read: TGTGCCAGCGGTGCTGGGGGGGCCGGTCAAAACACCTTGTAC. The chain links TRBV13-2 to TRBJ2-4; 10 nucleotides agree with TRBD2. The CDR3 goes on 1 residue after the read ends, and that part is filled in from the germline J gene. Germline lookup yields CDR1 NNHNN and CDR2 SYGAGS (reference sequence). J lost 1 base, V lost 3 bases, and 2 bases had no gene match. This CDR3 has 15 amino acids.

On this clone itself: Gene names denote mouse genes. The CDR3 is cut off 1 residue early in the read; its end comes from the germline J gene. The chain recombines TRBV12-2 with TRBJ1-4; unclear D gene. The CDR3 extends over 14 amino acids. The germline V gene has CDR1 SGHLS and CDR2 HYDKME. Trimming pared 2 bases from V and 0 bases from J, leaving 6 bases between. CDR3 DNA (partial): TGTGCCAGCTCTCCCAGAATTTCCAACGAAAGATTATTT. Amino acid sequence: CASSPRISNERLF. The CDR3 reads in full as CASSPRISNERLFF.

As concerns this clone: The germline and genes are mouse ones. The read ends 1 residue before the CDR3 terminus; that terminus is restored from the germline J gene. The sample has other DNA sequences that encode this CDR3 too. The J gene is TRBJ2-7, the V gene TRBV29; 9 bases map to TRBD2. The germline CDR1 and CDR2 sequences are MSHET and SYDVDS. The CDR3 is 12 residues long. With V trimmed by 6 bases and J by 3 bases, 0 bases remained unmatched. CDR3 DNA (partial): TGTGCTAGCAGCTGGGGGGGCTATGAACAGTAC. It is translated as CASSWGGYEQY. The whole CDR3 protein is CASSWGGYEQYF.

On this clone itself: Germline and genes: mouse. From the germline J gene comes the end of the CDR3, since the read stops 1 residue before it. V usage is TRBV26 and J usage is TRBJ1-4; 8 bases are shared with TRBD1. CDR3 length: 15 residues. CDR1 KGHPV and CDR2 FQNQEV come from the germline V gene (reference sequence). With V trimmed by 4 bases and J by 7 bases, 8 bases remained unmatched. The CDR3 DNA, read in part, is TGTGCCAGCAGTCCCCGACAGGGGAGGAGCGAAAGATTATTT. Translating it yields CASSPRQGRSERLF. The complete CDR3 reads CASSPRQGRSERLFF.

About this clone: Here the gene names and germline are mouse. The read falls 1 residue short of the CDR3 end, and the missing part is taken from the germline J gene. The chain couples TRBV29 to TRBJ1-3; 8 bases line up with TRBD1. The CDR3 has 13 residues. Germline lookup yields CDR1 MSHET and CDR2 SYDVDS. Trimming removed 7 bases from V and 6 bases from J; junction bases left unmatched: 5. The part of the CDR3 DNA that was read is TGTGCTAGCAAATCGGGACAGGCAAATACGCTCTAT. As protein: CASKSGQANTLY. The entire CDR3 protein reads CASKSGQANTLYF.